This T cell receptor (beta chain) was retrieved from a study of blood T cell repertoires in COVID-19. The overall study: Italy, Spain and the United States were the sources of the convalescent and acute COVID-19 samples. Nucleic acid was either cDNA or gDNA, and it came from T cells, B-cell-depleted T cells, or PBMCs.

Original handling: Quantification of nucleated cells was approximated via reference gene primer amplification. Assay used: immunoSEQ multiplex PCR; TCRdb lists only in-frame clones, some missing. From that table come the V and J calls and clone size; the DNA was used to work out D and trimming. The table records 30,000 to 40,000 clones, approximately 86% of them present only once. Trimming pared 4 bases from V and 0 bases from J, leaving 12 bases between. The length of the CDR3 is 15 residues. Germline loops: CDR1 LGHDT, CDR2 YNNKEL (reference sequence). This receptor was taken from a man between 60 and 75 years old with acute or convalescent COVID-19. The sample was peripheral blood. The chain carries TRBV3-1 (or the pseudogene TRBV3-2) and TRBJ1-2; D call uncertain. The CDR3 DNA reads TGTGCCAGCAGCCGAGGATCTTTAGCTAACTATGGCTACACCTTC. Residues: CASSRGSLANYGYTF.